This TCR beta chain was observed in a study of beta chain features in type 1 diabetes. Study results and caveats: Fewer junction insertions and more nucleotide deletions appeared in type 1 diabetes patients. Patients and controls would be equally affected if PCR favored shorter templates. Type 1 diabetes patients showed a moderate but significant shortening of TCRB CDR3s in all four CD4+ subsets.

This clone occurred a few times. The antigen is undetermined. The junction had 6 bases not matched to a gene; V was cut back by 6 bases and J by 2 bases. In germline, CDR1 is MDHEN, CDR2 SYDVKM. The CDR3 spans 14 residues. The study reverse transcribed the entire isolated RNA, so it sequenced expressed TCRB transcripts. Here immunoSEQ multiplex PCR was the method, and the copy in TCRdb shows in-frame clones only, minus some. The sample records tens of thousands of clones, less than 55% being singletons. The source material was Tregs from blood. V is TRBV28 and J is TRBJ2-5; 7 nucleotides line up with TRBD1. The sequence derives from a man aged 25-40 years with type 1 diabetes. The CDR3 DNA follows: TGTGCCAGCAGCAACCGGGGACAGCAAGAGACCCAGTACTTC. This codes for CASSNRGQQETQYF.